Presented here are 26 T cell receptor beta chains from one specimen sequenced in a study of CD8 T cells in Susac syndrome (dated by TCRdb to the late 2010s). The library came from the immunoSEQ multiplex PCR assay. RNA was extracted with the RNeasy kit and about 0.5 to 1 ug was reverse transcribed using random hexamers. In TCRdb, the public reads were trimmed at Q25 with fastp and aligned with MiXCR, with productive beta chains retained. When rows share a CDR3 protein, they turn into one entry using the most common DNA and genes. For this sample there are approximately 190,000 distinct CDR3 sequences; 90% to 95% appear just once. The ten largest clones take up about 0.1% of the sample. Sequenced material: CD4+ T cells from PBMCs. The origin of the receptors is a human donor with Susac syndrome.

The chain combines TRBV5-4 with TRBJ1-6, with 8 bases lining up with TRBD1. The CDR3 runs to 14 residues. Looked up from germline, CDR1 is SGHNT and CDR2 is YYREEE (reference sequence). Germline trimming cut 5 bases from V and 10 bases from J; bases unmatched to any gene: 8. This CDR3 is CASSLDRGGSPLHF. CDR3 nucleotides: TGTGCCAGCAGTCTTGACAGGGGAGGCTCACCCCTCCACTTT.

The rearrangement uses TRBV25-1 and TRBJ2-5; D gene ambiguous. The V gene's germline CDR1 is MGHDK and CDR2 SYGVNS. This CDR3 has 16 amino acids. V was trimmed by 5 bases and J by 1 base, leaving 17 bases between them. In DNA form, the CDR3 reads TGTGCCAGCAGTTCGATACAGTTGGGAAGCCAAGAGACCCAGTACTTC. As protein: CASSSIQLGSQETQYF.

This clonotype showed up just once. The chain uses TRBV5-1 and TRBJ2-1; 9 bases are a match to TRBD2. The CDR3 sequence is 15 residues long. With V trimmed by 4 bases and J by 6 bases, 8 bases remained unmatched. CDR1 is SGHRS, CDR2 YFSETQ, per germline. For the CDR3, the DNA is TGCGCCAGCAGCCCAAGCGGGGGGTCAATCAATGAGCAGTTCTTC. This translates into CASSPSGGSINEQFF. Together with reference TRBV5-1 and TRBJ2-1, the CDR3 gives the full variable domain: KAGVTQTPRYLIKTRGQQVTLSCSPISGHRSVSWYQQTPGQGLQFLFEYFSETQRNKGNFPGRFSGRQFSNSRSEMNVSTLELGDSALYLCASSPSGGSINEQFFGPGTRLTVL.

The chain employs TRBV7-6 and TRBJ2-5; 7 nucleotides line up with TRBD2. Germline V CDR1 and CDR2: SGHVS, FNYEAQ. Trimming at V came to 4 bases and at J to 4 bases, leaving 3 bases not matched to a gene. This CDR3 region has 13 residues. CDR3 bases: TGTGCCAGCAGCTACGGACTAGGAGAGACCCAGTACTTC. It specifies CASSYGLGETQYF.

This clonotype occurred once. V gene TRBV20-1 combines with J gene TRBJ2-1; 7 bases are shared with TRBD2. The CDR3 has 19 amino acids. V shed 0 bases and J 5 bases; nucleotides not matched to a gene: 19. CDR1 and CDR2 from the germline V gene are DFQATT and SNEGSKA (reference sequence). The CDR3 DNA is TGCAGTGCTAGAGATTCCCTCTCGACGGCGGGAGTGTTGAACAATGAGCAGTTCTTC. Its translation: CSARDSLSTAGVLNNEQFF.

The chain has TRBV18 and TRBJ1-5, with D unresolved. The V gene's germline CDR1 is KGHSH and CDR2 LQKENI. Trimming removed 0 bases at V and 5 bases at J, with 11 bases between. This CDR3 has 15 amino acids. The CDR3 reads CASSPPSVPDQPQHF. Written as DNA, the CDR3 is TGTGCCAGCTCACCACCGTCGGTCCCCGATCAGCCCCAGCATTTT.

The chain is built from TRBV5-4 and TRBJ1-2; the match to TRBD1 covers 7 bases. The germline V gene encodes CDR1 SGHNT and CDR2 YYREEE (reference sequence). The CDR3 is 14 amino acids. V shed 0 bases, J shed 7 bases, and the junction held 6 bases outside the gene matches. The CDR3 region has the DNA TGTGCCAGCAGCTTGGGCAGGGGGATGAGTGGCTACACCTTC. Its translation is CASSLGRGMSGYTF.

This chain joins TRBV6-5 and TRBJ1-5; no firm D call. Trimming shortened V by 5 bases and J by 3 bases, and 11 bases separated the two germline ends. The CDR3 has 14 amino acids. Germline values: CDR1 MNHEY, CDR2 SVGAGI. In DNA form, the CDR3 reads TGTGCCAGCAGTGAATTGGTACCCAATCAGCCCCAGCATTTT. It encodes CASSELVPNQPQHF.

The CDR3 reads CASSLPGAYGYTF. DNA of the CDR3: TGTGCCAGCAGCTTGCCAGGGGCTTATGGCTACACCTTC. This sequence joins TRBV5-4 and TRBJ1-2; tentative D call: TRBD1 (6 bases). This CDR3 is built from 13 residues. The germline gives CDR1 SGHNT, CDR2 YYREEE (reference sequence). Trimming removed 1 base from V and 5 bases from J, with 9 bases in between.

The chain has TRBV3-1 and TRBJ2-1; the D gene is possibly TRBD2 (6 bases). Trimming removed 3 bases at V and 4 bases at J, with 16 bases between. Germline CDR1 is LGHDT and CDR2 is YNNKEL (reference sequence). This CDR3 contains 16 residues. The CDR3 nucleotides read TGTGCCAGCAGCCACATAAGCGGGCGTACATACAATGAGCAGTTCTTC. Translated, it gives CASSHISGRTYNEQFF.

The rearrangement joins TRBV5-5 to TRBJ2-1; 10 positions match TRBD2. The CDR3 contains 16 residues. Germline V CDR1 and CDR2: SGHKS, YYEKEE (reference sequence). The junction had 16 bases not matched to a gene; V was cut back by 2 bases and J by 14 bases. This chain's CDR3 is CASSLALPLSGRGEFF. The CDR3 DNA is TGTGCCAGCAGCTTAGCTCTTCCTTTGAGCGGGAGGGGGGAGTTCTTC.

The chain recombines TRBV5-1 with TRBJ2-3; D gene uncertain. The V and J ends lost 0 bases and 6 bases respectively, with 14 bases between them. The CDR3 is 15 residues long. Looked up from germline, CDR1 is SGHRS and CDR2 is YFSETQ. Written as DNA, the CDR3 is TGCGCCAGCAGCTTGGTGGGCGTTGGTACGGATACGCAGTATTTT. Its protein is CASSLVGVGTDTQYF. Full variable domain (remainder filled in from reference TRBV5-1 and TRBJ2-3): KAGVTQTPRYLIKTRGQQVTLSCSPISGHRSVSWYQQTPGQGLQFLFEYFSETQRNKGNFPGRFSGRQFSNSRSEMNVSTLELGDSALYLCASSLVGVGTDTQYFGPGTRLTVL.

The J gene is TRBJ1-5, the V gene TRBV19, with a tentative D call TRBD1 (6 bases). The CDR3 consists of 16 residues. The V end lost 4 bases, the J end lost 2 bases, and 15 bases lay between the germline ends. Looked up from germline, CDR1 is LNHDA and CDR2 is SQIVND (reference sequence). CDR3 protein: CASSTLQGRGNQPQHF. The CDR3 coding sequence is TGTGCCAGTAGTACCCTACAGGGACGCGGCAATCAGCCCCAGCATTTT.

The CDR3 protein is CASSQEDRNTIYF. In DNA, the CDR3 is TGTGCCAGCAGCCAAGAAGACAGAAACACCATATATTTT. This chain uses TRBV14 with TRBJ1-3; D unclear. The CDR3 runs 13 residues. CDR1 SGHDN and CDR2 FVKESK come from the germline V gene. The V gene lost 0 bases and the J gene lost 5 bases, with 5 bases spanning the gap.

The chain employs TRBV3-1 and TRBJ2-5, with D possibly TRBD2 on 5 matching bases. In germline, CDR1 is LGHDT, CDR2 YNNKEL (reference sequence). Trimming stripped 8 bases from V and 5 bases from J, with 21 bases between. CDR3 length: 15 amino acids. The CDR3 is CASPTRGSRVETQYF. As DNA, the CDR3 is TGTGCCAGCCCAACCAGAGGATCGAGGGTGGAGACCCAGTACTTC.

The chain links TRBV5-1 to TRBJ2-7, with TRBD1 matching 10 bases. CDR1 is SGHRS, CDR2 YFSETQ, per germline. The CDR3 is 17 residues long. Germline trimming cut 5 bases from V and 0 bases from J; bases unmatched to any gene: 11. CDR3 sequence (DNA): TGCGCCAGCAGACCTAGACCCGGGACAGGGGACTCCTACGAGCAGTACTTC. Encoded protein: CASRPRPGTGDSYEQYF.

This chain joins TRBV6-1 and TRBJ2-5; the match to TRBD2 covers 8 bases. The V gene's germline CDR1 is MNHNS and CDR2 SASEGT. The CDR3 spans 16 residues. Losses at the gene ends were 5 bases for V and 0 bases for J; bases not matched to a gene: 8. The CDR3 region is CASSRAGLGYQETQYF. The CDR3 region has the DNA TGTGCCAGCAGTAGAGCGGGACTAGGATACCAAGAGACCCAGTACTTC.

The sample holds one count of this clonotype. The chain employs TRBV28 and TRBJ2-4, with D possibly being TRBD2 (5 bases). Germline V gives CDR1 MDHEN, CDR2 SYDVKM. V dropped 1 base and J dropped 6 bases, with 10 bases sitting between them. The CDR3 contains 14 residues. The chain's CDR3 is CASSLYGVVNIQYF. The CDR3 coding sequence is TGTGCCAGCAGTTTATACGGGGTAGTAAACATTCAGTACTTC.

The chain uses TRBV10-3 and TRBJ2-7; tentative D call: TRBD1 (6 bases). The CDR3 contains 14 residues. Germline assignment: CDR1 ENHRY and CDR2 SYGVKD. The germline V and J ends were trimmed by 6 bases and 2 bases, with 14 bases remaining between them. The CDR3 protein is CAISRQVSTYEQYF. CDR3 sequence (DNA): TGTGCCATCAGCCGACAGGTATCCACCTACGAGCAGTACTTC.

The chain couples TRBV5-1 to TRBJ2-2; no reliable D call. Germline V gene data show CDR1 as SGHRS and CDR2 as YFSETQ. The length of the CDR3 is 14 residues. The V end was cut by 7 bases, the J end by 0 bases, with 10 bases between. DNA for the CDR3: TGCGCCAGCGGGGTGCAAGCGAACACCGGGGAGCTGTTTTTT. Translation gives CASGVQANTGELFF.

The chain has TRBV7-9 and TRBJ2-3; no clear D. This CDR3 region has 13 residues. V lost 1 base and J 6 bases, leaving 8 bases between the germline ends. Germline V gives CDR1 SEHNR, CDR2 FQNEAQ (reference sequence). The chain's CDR3 is CASSLELGDTQYF. The DNA of the CDR3 is TGTGCCAGCAGCTTAGAGTTAGGGGATACGCAGTATTTT.

This chain uses TRBV19 with TRBJ2-1; 7 nucleotides align to TRBD1. This CDR3 region has 14 residues. Trimming cost V 5 bases and J 0 bases; bases outside gene matches: 1. Germline V gene data show CDR1 as LNHDA and CDR2 as SQIVND (reference sequence). As DNA, the CDR3 is TGTGCCAGTAGTCGGGACAGCTCCTACAATGAGCAGTTCTTC. Encoded protein: CASSRDSSYNEQFF.

V gene TRBV11-2 combines with J gene TRBJ2-7, with 10 bases matching TRBD2. Germline loops: CDR1 SGHAT, CDR2 FQNNGV. With 3 bases clipped from V and 1 base from J, the junction kept 9 bases outside the gene matches. This CDR3 is built from 17 residues. CDR3 sequence: CASSLISGRPLSYEQYF. The DNA for the CDR3 is TGTGCCAGCAGCTTGATTAGCGGGAGGCCCTTATCCTACGAGCAGTACTTC.

The chain couples TRBV28 to TRBJ1-2; the match to TRBD1 covers 9 bases. The CDR3 runs to 13 residues. J was trimmed by 8 bases and V by 7 bases; bases with no gene match: 8. Germline values: CDR1 MDHEN, CDR2 SYDVKM. CDR3 sequence (DNA): TGTGCCAGCATTCCGGGGGACAGGGAGGGCTACACCTTC. Encoded protein: CASIPGDREGYTF.

This chain links TRBV7-6 with TRBJ1-3; no reliable D call. The CDR3 loop spans 13 amino acids. The V gene lost 5 bases and the J gene lost 4 bases, with 9 bases spanning the gap. Germline V gene lookup returns CDR1 SGHVS and CDR2 FNYEAQ. CDR3 sequence: CASSPAAGNTIYF. CDR3 DNA sequence: TGTGCCAGCAGCCCCGCGGCAGGAAACACCATATATTTT.

The V call is TRBV25-1, the J call TRBJ1-2, with 9 bases fitting TRBD1. This CDR3 spans 16 amino acids. Germline V gene lookup returns CDR1 MGHDK and CDR2 SYGVNS. V gave up 2 bases and J gave up 8 bases; unmatched junction bases: 12. The CDR3 spells CASSENPGQGALGYTF. In DNA form, the CDR3 reads TGTGCCAGCAGTGAAAATCCGGGACAGGGAGCGTTAGGCTACACCTTC.